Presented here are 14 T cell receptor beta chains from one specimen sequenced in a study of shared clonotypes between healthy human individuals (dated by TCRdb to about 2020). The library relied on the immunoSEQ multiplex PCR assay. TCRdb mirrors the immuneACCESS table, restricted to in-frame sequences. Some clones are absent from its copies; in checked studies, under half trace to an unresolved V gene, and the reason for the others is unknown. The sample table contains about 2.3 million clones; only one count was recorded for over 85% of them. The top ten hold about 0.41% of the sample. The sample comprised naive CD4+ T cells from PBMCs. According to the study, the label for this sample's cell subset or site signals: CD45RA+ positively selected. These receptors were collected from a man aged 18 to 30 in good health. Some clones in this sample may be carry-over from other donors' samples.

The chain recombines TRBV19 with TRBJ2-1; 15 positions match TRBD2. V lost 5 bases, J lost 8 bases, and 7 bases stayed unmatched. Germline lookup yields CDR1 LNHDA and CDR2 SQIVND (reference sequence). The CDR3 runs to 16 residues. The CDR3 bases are TGTGCCAGTAGTTCGCGGACTAGCGGGAGGGGCGATGAGCAGTTCTTC. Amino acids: CASSSRTSGRGDEQFF.

In nucleotides, the CDR3 is TGTGCCAGCAGCCGGACAGGGGGTATCACTGAAGCTTTCTTT. It encodes CASSRTGGITEAFF. The chain joins TRBV6-1 to TRBJ1-1, with 10 bases aligning to TRBD1. The CDR3 is 14 amino acids. Trimming removed 6 bases from V and 4 bases from J; junction bases left unmatched: 5. Germline lookup yields CDR1 MNHNS and CDR2 SASEGT.

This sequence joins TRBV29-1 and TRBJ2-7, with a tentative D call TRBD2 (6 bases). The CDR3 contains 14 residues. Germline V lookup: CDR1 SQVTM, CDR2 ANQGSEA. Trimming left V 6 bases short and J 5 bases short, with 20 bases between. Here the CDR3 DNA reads TGCAGCGTCGTTTCCCCGGGGCTAGCGAACGAGCAGTACTTC. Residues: CSVVSPGLANEQYF.

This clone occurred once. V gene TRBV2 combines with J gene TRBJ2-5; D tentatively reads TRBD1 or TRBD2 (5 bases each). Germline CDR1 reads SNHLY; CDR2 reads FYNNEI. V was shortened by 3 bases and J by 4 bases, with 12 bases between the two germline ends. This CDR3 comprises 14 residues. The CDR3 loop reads CASSDWGLAETQYF. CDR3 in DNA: TGTGCCAGCAGTGACTGGGGGTTGGCAGAGACCCAGTACTTC.

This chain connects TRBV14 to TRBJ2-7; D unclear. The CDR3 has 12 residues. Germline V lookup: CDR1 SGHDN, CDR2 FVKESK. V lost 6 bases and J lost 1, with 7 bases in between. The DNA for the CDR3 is TGTGCCAGCAGGTCGGAGTCCTACGAGCAGTACTTC. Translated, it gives CASRSESYEQYF.

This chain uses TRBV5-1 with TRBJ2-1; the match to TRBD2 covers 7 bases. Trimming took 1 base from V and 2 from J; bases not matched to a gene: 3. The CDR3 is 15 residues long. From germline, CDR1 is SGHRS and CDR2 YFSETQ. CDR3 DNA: TGCGCCAGCAGCTTGTCCGGGAGGACCTACAATGAGCAGTTCTTC. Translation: CASSLSGRTYNEQFF.

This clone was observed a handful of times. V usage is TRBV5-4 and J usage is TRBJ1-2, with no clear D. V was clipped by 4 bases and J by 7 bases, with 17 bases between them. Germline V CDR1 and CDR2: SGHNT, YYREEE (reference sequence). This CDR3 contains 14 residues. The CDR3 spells CASSVAGVVGGYTF. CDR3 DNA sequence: TGTGCCAGCAGCGTGGCCGGCGTTGTCGGTGGCTACACCTTC.

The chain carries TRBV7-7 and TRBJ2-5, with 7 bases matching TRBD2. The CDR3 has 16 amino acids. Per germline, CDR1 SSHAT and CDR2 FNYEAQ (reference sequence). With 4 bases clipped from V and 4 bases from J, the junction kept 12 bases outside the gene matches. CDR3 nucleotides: TGTGCCAGCAGCTCCGCCCCACTAGCGATTGGAGAGACCCAGTACTTC. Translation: CASSSAPLAIGETQYF.

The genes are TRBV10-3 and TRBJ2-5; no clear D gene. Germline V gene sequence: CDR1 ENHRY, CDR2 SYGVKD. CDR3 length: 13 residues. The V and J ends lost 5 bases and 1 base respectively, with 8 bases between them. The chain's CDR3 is CAISPTPQETQYF. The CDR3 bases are TGTGCCATCAGTCCTACCCCCCAAGAGACCCAGTACTTC.

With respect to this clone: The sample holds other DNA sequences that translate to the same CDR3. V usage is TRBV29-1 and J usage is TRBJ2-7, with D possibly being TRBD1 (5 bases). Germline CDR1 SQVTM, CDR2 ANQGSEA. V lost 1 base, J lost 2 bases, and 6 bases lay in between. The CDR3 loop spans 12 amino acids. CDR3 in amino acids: CSVEGQTYEQYF. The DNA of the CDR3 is TGCAGCGTTGAAGGACAGACCTACGAGCAGTACTTC.

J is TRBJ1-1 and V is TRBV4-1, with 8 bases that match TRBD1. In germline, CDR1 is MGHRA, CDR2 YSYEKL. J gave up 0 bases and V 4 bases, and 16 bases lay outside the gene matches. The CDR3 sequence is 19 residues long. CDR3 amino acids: CASSRRIIRTGTLNTEAFF. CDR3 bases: TGCGCCAGCAGCCGCCGAATCATCCGGACAGGGACTTTGAACACTGAAGCTTTCTTT.

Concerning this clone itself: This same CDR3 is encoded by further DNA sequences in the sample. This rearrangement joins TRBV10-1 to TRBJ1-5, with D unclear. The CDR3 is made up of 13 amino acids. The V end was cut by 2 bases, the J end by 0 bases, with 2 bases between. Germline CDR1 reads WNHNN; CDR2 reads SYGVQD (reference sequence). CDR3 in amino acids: CASSENSNQPQHF. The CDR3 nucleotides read TGCGCCAGCAGTGAGAATAGCAATCAGCCCCAGCATTTT.

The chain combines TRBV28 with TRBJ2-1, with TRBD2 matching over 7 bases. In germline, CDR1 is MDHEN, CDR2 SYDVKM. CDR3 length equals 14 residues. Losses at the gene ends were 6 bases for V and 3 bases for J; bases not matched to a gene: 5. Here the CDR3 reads CASRIAGSYNEQFF. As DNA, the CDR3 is TGTGCCAGCAGAATAGCGGGTAGCTACAATGAGCAGTTCTTC.

For the CDR3, the DNA is TGTGCCAGTAGTAGATCGACAGGGGTTGGAAATCAGCCCCAGCATTTT. It translates to CASSRSTGVGNQPQHF. The chain joins TRBV19 to TRBJ1-5; 8 nucleotides agree with TRBD1. This CDR3 region has 16 residues. CDR1 LNHDA and CDR2 SQIVND come from the germline V gene (reference sequence). Trimming took 4 bases from V and 4 from J; bases not matched to a gene: 9.